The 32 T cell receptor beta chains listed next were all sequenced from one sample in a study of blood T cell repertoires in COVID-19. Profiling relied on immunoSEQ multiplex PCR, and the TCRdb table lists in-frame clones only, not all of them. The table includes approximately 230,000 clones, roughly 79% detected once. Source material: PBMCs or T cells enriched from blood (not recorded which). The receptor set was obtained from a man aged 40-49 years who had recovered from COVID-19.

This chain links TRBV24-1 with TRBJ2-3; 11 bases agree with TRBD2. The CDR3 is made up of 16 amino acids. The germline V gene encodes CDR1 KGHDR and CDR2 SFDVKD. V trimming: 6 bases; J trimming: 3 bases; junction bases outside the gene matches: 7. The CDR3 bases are TGTGCCACCAGTTCTCCCCTAGCGGGAGGAACAGATACGCAGTATTTT. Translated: CATSSPLAGGTDTQYF.

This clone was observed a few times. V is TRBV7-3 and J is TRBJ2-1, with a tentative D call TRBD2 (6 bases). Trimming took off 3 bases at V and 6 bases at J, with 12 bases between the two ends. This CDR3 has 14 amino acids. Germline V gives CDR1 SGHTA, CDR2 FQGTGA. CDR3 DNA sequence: TGTGCCAGCAGCTTCTCGGGGGTACGCAATGAGCAGTTCTTC. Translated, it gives CASSFSGVRNEQFF.

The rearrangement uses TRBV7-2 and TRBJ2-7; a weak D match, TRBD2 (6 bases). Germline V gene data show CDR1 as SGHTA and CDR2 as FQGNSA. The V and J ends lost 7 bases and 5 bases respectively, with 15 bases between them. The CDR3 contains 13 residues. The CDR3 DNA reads TGTGCCAGCACCTCCCGGGGCGGGGACGAGCAGTACTTC. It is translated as CASTSRGGDEQYF.

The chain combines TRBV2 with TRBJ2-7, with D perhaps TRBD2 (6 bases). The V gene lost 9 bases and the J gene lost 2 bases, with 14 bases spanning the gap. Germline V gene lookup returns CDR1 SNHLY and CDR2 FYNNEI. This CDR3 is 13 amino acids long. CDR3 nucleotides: TGTGCCAGTATTGCGGGGCTAGCCTACGAGCAGTACTTC. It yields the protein CASIAGLAYEQYF.

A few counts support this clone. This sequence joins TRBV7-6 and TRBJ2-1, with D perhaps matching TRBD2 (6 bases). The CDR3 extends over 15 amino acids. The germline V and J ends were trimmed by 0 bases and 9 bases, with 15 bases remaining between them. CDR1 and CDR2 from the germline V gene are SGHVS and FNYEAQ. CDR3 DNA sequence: TGTGCCAGCAGCTTAGCGCGGAGTTCCGGGGGTGAGCAGTTCTTC. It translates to CASSLARSSGGEQFF.

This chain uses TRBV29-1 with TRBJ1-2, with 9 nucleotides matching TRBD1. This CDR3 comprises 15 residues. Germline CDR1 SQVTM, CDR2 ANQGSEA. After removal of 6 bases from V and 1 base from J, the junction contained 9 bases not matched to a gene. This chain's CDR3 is CSVTGGEGVNYGYTF. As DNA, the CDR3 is TGCAGCGTAACAGGGGGCGAGGGGGTTAACTATGGCTACACCTTC.

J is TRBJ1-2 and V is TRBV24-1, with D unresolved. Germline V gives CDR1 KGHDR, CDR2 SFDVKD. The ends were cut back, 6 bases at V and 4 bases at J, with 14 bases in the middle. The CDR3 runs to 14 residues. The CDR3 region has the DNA TGTGCCACCAGTCGATCGGGTGTAACCTATGGCTACACCTTC. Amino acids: CATSRSGVTYGYTF.

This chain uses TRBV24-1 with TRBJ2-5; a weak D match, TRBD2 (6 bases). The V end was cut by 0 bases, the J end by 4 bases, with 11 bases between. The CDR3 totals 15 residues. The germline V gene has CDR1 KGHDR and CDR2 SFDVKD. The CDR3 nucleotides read TGTGCCACCAGTGATTTGGACGGGGGAAGAGAGACCCAGTACTTC. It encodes CATSDLDGGRETQYF.

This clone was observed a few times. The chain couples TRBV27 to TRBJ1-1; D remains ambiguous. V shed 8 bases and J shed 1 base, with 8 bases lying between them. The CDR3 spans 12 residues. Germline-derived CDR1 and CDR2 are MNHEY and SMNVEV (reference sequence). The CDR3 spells CASGRGNTEAFF. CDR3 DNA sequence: TGTGCCAGCGGCAGAGGGAACACTGAAGCTTTCTTT.

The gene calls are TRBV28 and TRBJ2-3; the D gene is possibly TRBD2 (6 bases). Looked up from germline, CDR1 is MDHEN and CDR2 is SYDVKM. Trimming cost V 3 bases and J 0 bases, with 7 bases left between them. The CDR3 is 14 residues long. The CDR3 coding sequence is TGTGCCAGCAGTTTCGCGGGGAGCACAGATACGCAGTATTTT. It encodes CASSFAGSTDTQYF.

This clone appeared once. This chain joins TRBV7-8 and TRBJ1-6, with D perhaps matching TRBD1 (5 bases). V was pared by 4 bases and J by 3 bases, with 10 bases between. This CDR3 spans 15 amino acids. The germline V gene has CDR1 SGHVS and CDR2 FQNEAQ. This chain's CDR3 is CASSSRDSYNSPLHF. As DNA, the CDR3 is TGTGCCAGCAGCTCTAGAGACAGCTATAATTCACCCCTCCACTTT.

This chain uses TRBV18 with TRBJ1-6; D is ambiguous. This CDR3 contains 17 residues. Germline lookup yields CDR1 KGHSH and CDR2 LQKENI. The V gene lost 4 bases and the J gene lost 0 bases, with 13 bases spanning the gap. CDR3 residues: CASSHPGESSYNSPLHF. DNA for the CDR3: TGTGCCAGCTCACATCCGGGAGAGAGCTCCTATAATTCACCCCTCCACTTT. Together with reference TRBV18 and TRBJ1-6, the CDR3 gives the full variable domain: NAGVMQNPRHLVRRRGQEARLRCSPMKGHSHVYWYRQLPEEGLKFMVYLQKENIIDESGMPKERFSAEFPKEGPSILRIQQVVRGDSAAYFCASSHPGESSYNSPLHFGNGTRLTVT.

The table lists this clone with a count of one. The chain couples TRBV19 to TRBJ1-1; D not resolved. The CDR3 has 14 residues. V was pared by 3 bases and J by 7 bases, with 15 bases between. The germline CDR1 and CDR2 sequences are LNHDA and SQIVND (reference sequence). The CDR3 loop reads CASSIDPREVEAFF. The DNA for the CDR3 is TGTGCCAGTAGTATTGACCCGAGGGAGGTTGAAGCTTTCTTT.

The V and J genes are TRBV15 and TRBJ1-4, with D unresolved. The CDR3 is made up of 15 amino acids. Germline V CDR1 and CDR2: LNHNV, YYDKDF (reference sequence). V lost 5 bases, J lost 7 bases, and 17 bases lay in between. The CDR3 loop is CATSQTSLGIEKLFF. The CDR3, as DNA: TGTGCCACCAGCCAAACTTCCCTCGGGATTGAAAAACTGTTTTTT.

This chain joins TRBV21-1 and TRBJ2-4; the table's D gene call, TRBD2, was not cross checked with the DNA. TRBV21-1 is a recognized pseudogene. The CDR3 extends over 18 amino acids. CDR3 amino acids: CASSKGGGAVGSKNIQYF. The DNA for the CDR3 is TGTGCCAGCAGCAAGGGCGGGGGGGCCGTTGGTTCCAAAAACATTCAGTACTTC.

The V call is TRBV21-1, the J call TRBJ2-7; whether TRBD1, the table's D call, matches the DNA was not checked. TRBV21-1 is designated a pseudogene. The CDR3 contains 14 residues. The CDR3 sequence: CAPYGRDSTYEQYF. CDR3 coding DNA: TGTGCCCCCTACGGTCGGGACAGCACATACGAGCAGTACTTC.

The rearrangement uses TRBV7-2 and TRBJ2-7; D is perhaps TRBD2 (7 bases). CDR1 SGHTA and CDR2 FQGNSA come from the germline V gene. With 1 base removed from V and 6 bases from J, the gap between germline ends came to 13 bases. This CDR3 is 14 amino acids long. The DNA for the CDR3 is TGTGCCAGCAGCTTAGTGGGGGGGGCTGTCGAGCAGTACTTC. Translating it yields CASSLVGGAVEQYF. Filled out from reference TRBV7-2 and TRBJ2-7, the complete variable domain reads GAGVSQSPSNKVTEKGKDVELRCDPISGHTALYWYRQSLGQGLEFLIYFQGNSAPDKSGLPSDRFSAERTGGSVSTLTIQRTQQEDSAVYLCASSLVGGAVEQYFGPGTRLTVT.

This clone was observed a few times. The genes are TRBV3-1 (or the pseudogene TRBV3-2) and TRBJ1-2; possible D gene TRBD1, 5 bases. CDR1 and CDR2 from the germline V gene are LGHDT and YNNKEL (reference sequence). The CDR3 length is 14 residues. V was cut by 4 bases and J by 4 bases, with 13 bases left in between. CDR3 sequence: CASSPREGVYGYTF. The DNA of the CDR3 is TGTGCCAGCAGCCCCAGGGAGGGAGTCTATGGCTACACCTTC.

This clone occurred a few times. The CDR3 nucleotides are TGTGCCGTATCGAAGGGACAGTTTTCTGCCCTTAATCAGCCCCAGCATTTT. Translation: CAVSKGQFSALNQPQHF. The rearrangement links TRBV7-9 to TRBJ1-5; TRBD1 aligns across 7 bases. The CDR3 sequence is 17 residues long. The ends lost 11 bases at V and 4 bases at J; junction bases unmatched: 20. Germline CDR1 is SEHNR and CDR2 is FQNEAQ (reference sequence).

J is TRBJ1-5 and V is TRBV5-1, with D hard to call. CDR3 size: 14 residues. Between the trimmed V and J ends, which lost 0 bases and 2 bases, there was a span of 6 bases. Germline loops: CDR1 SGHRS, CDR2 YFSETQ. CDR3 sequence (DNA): TGCGCCAGCAGCTTGGTCGGGGGCAATCAGCCCCAGCATTTT. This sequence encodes CASSLVGGNQPQHF.

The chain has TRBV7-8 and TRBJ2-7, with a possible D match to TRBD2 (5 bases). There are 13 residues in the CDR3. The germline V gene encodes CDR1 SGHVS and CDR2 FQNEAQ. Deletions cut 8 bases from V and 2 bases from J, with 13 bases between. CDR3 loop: CASARAATYEQYF. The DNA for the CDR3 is TGTGCCAGCGCACGAGCGGCGACCTACGAGCAGTACTTC.

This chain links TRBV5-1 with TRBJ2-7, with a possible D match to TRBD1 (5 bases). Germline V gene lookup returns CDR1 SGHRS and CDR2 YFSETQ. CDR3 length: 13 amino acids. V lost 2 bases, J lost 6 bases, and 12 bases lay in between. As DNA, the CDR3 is TGCGCCAGCAGCTTAAGCAGGGTTGGCGAGCAGTACTTC. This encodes CASSLSRVGEQYF.

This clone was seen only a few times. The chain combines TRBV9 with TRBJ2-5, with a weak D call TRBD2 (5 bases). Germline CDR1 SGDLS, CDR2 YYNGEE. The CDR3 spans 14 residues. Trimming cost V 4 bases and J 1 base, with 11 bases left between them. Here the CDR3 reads CASSPSTSQETQYF. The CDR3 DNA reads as TGTGCCAGCAGCCCCTCCACTAGCCAAGAGACCCAGTACTTC.

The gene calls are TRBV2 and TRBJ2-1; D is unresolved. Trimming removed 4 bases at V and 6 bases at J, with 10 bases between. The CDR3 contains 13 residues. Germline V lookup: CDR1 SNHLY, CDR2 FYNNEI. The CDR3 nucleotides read TGTGCCAGCAGTGTCGAGAATCTCAATGAGCAGTTCTTC. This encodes CASSVENLNEQFF.

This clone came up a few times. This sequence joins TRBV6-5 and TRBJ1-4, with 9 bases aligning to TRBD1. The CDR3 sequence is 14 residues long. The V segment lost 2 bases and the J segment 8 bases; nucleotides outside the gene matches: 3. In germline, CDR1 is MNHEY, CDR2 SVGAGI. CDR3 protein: CASSYGTGTEKLFF. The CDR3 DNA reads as TGTGCCAGCAGTTACGGGACAGGGACCGAAAAACTGTTTTTT.

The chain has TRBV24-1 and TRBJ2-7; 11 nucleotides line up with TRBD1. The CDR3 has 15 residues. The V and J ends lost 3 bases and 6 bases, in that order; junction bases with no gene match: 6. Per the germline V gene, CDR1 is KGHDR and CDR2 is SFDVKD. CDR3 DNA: TGTGCCACCAGTGATCCGGGACAGGGGGGGCTCGAGCAGTACTTC. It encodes CATSDPGQGGLEQYF.

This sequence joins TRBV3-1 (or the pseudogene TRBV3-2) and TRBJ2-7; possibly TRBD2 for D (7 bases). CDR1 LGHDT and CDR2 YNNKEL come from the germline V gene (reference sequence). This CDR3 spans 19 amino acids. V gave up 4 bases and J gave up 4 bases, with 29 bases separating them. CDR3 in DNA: TGTGCCAGCAGCCGAAAACCAGAAGTCGGAGGGGGGGCCATGTACGAGCAGTACTTC. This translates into CASSRKPEVGGGAMYEQYF.

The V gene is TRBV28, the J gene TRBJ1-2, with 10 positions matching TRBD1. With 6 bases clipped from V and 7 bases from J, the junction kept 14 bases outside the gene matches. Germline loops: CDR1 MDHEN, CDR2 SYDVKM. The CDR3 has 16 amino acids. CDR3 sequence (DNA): TGTGCCAGCAGGACTTACACCCGGACAGGGGGAGTTGGCTACACCTTC. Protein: CASRTYTRTGGVGYTF.

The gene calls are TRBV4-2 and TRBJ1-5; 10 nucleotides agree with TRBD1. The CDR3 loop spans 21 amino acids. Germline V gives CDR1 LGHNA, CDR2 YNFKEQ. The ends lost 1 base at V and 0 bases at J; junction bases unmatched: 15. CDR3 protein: CASSQAWFGTGENYSNQPQHF. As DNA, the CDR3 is TGTGCCAGCAGCCAAGCGTGGTTTGGGACAGGGGAGAATTATAGCAATCAGCCCCAGCATTTT.

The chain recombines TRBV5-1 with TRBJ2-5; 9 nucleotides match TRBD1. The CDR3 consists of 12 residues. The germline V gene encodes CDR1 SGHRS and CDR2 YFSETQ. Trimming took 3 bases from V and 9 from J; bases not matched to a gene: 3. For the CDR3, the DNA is TGCGCCAGCAGCTGGGACAGGGAAGCCCAGTACTTC. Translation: CASSWDREAQYF.

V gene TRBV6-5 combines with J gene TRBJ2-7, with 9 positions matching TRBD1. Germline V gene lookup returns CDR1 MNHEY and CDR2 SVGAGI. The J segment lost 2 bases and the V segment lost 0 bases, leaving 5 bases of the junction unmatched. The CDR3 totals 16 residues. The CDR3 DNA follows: TGTGCCAGCAGTTACTCGATATGGGACAGGGCCTACGAGCAGTACTTC. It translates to CASSYSIWDRAYEQYF.

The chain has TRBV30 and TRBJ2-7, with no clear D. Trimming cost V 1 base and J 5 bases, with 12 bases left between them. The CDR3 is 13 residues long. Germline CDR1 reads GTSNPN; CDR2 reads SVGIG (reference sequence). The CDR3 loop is CAWSGQWSHEQYF. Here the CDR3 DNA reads TGTGCCTGGAGTGGTCAATGGAGCCACGAGCAGTACTTC. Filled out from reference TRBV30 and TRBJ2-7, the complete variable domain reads SQTIHQWPATLVQPVGSPLSLECTVEGTSNPNLYWYRQAAGRGLQLLFYSVGIGQISSEVPQNLSASRPQDRQFILSSKKLLLSDSGFYLCAWSGQWSHEQYFGPGTRLTVT.